Listed below are T cell receptor beta chains from one sample, sequenced in a study of identical twins. One entry per CDR3 protein results from TCRdb running MiXCR on the 5' RACE reads. Here the sample spans about 500,000 distinct CDR3 sequences, 14% being singletons. The same data also went into a second study, on yellow fever vaccine responses in identical twins.

Source material: CD4+ T cells sorted from blood. The receptors derive from a woman under 30 in good health. The CDR3 runs from the conserved cysteine through the conserved F or W. D genes are given only for firm matches. Part of the rows lack a size; the others show once, few, many or a class for expanded clones.

NA NA TRBJ2-3 13 TRBV7-3 TGTGCCAGCAGCTTAGTGCCAACCCGGGCGCAGTATTTT CASSLVPTRAQYF
TRBD1 NA TRBJ2-1 12 TRBV28 TGTGCCAGCAGGTCGGGACAGGGTGAGCAGTTCTTC CASRSGQGEQFF
NA NA TRBJ1-1 13 TRBV3-1 TGTGCCAGCAGCCAAGAGGCCGGGAGGGAAGCTTTCTTT CASSQEAGREAFF
TRBD2 few TRBJ2-7 14 TRBV10-3 TGTGCCATCAGTCGAAATAGCGGGAGTGACGAGCAGTACTTC CAISRNSGSDEQYF
NA NA TRBJ1-2 12 TRBV3-1 TGTGCCAGCAGCCAAGAACCCGCCGGCTACACCTTC CASSQEPAGYTF
TRBD2 few TRBJ2-1 18 TRBV11-2 TGTGCCAGCAGCTTAATCCTCACCGGACTAGCGGGGTACAATGAGCAGTTCTTC CASSLILTGLAGYNEQFF
NA NA TRBJ2-7 15 TRBV27 TGTGCCAGCAGTTTAATTCCCGGGGGGCTCTACGAGCAGTACTTC CASSLIPGGLYEQYF
NA NA TRBJ2-7 14 TRBV12-3/TRBV12-4 TGTGCCAGCAGTCGCCGGGACGGCTCCTACGAGCAGTACTTC CASSRRDGSYEQYF
NA NA TRBJ2-2 19 TRBV11-2 TGTGCCAGCAGCTTAGTTGCCAACCCCGGGACGGCGAACACCGGGGAGCTGTTTTTT CASSLVANPGTANTGELFF
TRBD2 few TRBJ2-1 15 TRBV5-1 TGCGCCAGCAGCCCCGGCTCTAGCGGGTACAATGAGCAGTTCTTC CASSPGSSGYNEQFF
TRBD2 few TRBJ2-1 18 TRBV3-1 TGTGCCAGCAGCCAAGGCTTAGGGCTAGCGGTCTCCTACAATGAGCAGTTCTTC CASSQGLGLAVSYNEQFF
TRBD2 few TRBJ2-7 14 TRBV12-3/TRBV12-4 TGTGCCAGCAGTTTCGGGGGGGCCTCGGGGGAGCAGTACTTC CASSFGGASGEQYF
NA NA TRBJ2-3 12 TRBV29-1 TGCAGCGTAATCATCGTGGGAGATACGCAGTATTTT CSVIIVGDTQYF
TRBD2 few TRBJ2-7 16 TRBV18 TGTGCCAGCTCAAAGACTAGCGGGAGGGGATCCTACGAGCAGTACTTC CASSKTSGRGSYEQYF
NA NA TRBJ1-2 13 TRBV20-1 TGCAGTGCGGTAACGGGTGCTAACTATGGCTACACCTTC CSAVTGANYGYTF
NA NA TRBJ2-7 15 TRBV29-1 TGCAGCGTTGAAAATGGCGGCCAATACCCCTACGAGCAGTACTTC CSVENGGQYPYEQYF
TRBD1 NA TRBJ1-1 14 TRBV30 TGTGCCTGGCGACTCGCAGGGGGCTTCGCTGAAGCTTTCTTT CAWRLAGGFAEAFF
NA many TRBJ2-2 14 TRBV20-1 TGCAGTGCCCCCAAAAGGTCGAACACCGGGGAGCTGTTTTTT CSAPKRSNTGELFF
NA NA TRBJ2-5 14 TRBV5-1 TGCGCCAGCAGCTTGAACGGGCAGAGGGAGACCCAGTACTTC CASSLNGQRETQYF
NA many TRBJ2-7 12 TRBV5-1 TGCGCCAGCAGCTACGACAGCTACGAGCAGTACTTC CASSYDSYEQYF
NA NA TRBJ1-4 12 TRBV29-1 TGCAGCGTAAGGGGCGAAAATGAAAAACTGTTTTTT CSVRGENEKLFF
NA NA TRBJ2-5 15 TRBV6-2/TRBV6-3 TGTGCCAGCAGTTTGGCAGGTCAACGCCAAGAGACCCAGTACTTC CASSLAGQRQETQYF
TRBD1 few TRBJ2-5 14 TRBV27 TGTGCCAGCAGTTTGCTAGGACAGGGTACGACCCAGTACTTC CASSLLGQGTTQYF
NA NA TRBJ2-2 15 TRBV20-1 TGCAGTGCTAGAGAGGGGAGCCGAGTGGCCGGGGAGCTGTTTTTT CSAREGSRVAGELFF
TRBD1 NA TRBJ1-5 15 TRBV20-1 TGCAGTGCTAGGCCGGGACAGGTGGACAATCAGCCCCAGCATTTT CSARPGQVDNQPQHF
TRBD1 NA TRBJ1-3 14 TRBV12-3/TRBV12-4 TGTGCCAGCAGCAAGGGACAGTCTGGAAACACCATATATTTT CASSKGQSGNTIYF
TRBD2 NA TRBJ2-1 17 TRBV6-2/TRBV6-3 TGTGCCAGCAGTTACTCTTTAGCGGGGAGCTCCTACAATGAGCAGTTCTTC CASSYSLAGSSYNEQFF
NA few TRBJ2-2 15 TRBV25-1 TGTGCCAGCAGTGAACAGGGTTCGAACACCGGGGAGCTGTTTTTT CASSEQGSNTGELFF
NA many TRBJ2-1 13 TRBV12-3/TRBV12-4 TGTGCCAGCACCGTACGCGTTAGGAATGAGCAGTTCTTC CASTVRVRNEQFF
NA few TRBJ2-6 12 TRBV10-3 TGTGCCACCGACTCTGGGGCCAACGTCCTGACTTTC CATDSGANVLTF
NA few TRBJ2-1 18 TRBV18 TGTGCCAGCTCACCAGAGACGGCCGGGACTCTATATATCAATGAGCAGTTCTTC CASSPETAGTLYINEQFF
TRBD1 few TRBJ1-2 14 TRBV7-2 TGTGCCAGCAGCTCCACCGGGACAGGGTTTGGCTACACCTTC CASSSTGTGFGYTF
NA NA TRBJ2-3 15 TRBV10-3 TGTGCCATCAGTGAGGACACCACTAGCACAGATACGCAGTATTTT CAISEDTTSTDTQYF
NA NA TRBJ2-2 13 TRBV12-5 TGTGCTAGTGGTTTGGGCCGGTTCGGGGAGCTGTTTTTT CASGLGRFGELFF
TRBD2 NA TRBJ2-5 17 TRBV5-6 TGTGCCAGCAGCCGGACTAGCGGGGGGCCGGTCCAAGAGACCCAGTACTTC CASSRTSGGPVQETQYF
NA few TRBJ2-7 11 TRBV20-1 TGCAGTGCTAGTATGCTCTACGAGCAGTACTTC CSASMLYEQYF
NA NA TRBJ2-7 14 TRBV20-1 TGCAGTGCTGAGGGCAGGGACGGTGGGTACGAGCAGTACTTC CSAEGRDGGYEQYF
NA few TRBJ2-2 16 TRBV6-1 TGTGCCAGCAGCCAACGGACAGCTAGGGGCACCGGGGAGCTGTTTTTT CASSQRTARGTGELFF
NA few TRBJ2-6 16 TRBV5-1 TGCGCCAGCAGCTTGAAACAGGGCGTGGGGGCCAACGTCCTGACTTTC CASSLKQGVGANVLTF
NA NA TRBJ2-1 14 TRBV5-5 TGTGCCAGCAGCTTGGATATGGCCTACAATGAGCAGTTCTTC CASSLDMAYNEQFF
NA NA TRBJ2-3 15 TRBV10-3 TGTGCCATCAGTGTAGGGGCAGCTAGCACAGATACGCAGTATTTT CAISVGAASTDTQYF
NA few TRBJ2-7 14 TRBV7-3 TGTGCCAGCAGCTTAAATCGGATAGTGGACGAGCAGTACTTC CASSLNRIVDEQYF
NA NA TRBJ2-3 14 TRBV5-1 TGCGCCAGCAGCTCGGGACTCCTCACAGATACGCAGTATTTT CASSSGLLTDTQYF
NA many TRBJ2-1 15 TRBV7-3 TGTGCCAGCAGCTTAACGCGGAGCTCCTACAATGAGCAGTTCTTC CASSLTRSSYNEQFF
TRBD1 NA TRBJ1-1 15 TRBV7-2 TGTGCCAGCAGCTGGACAGGGAGCTTGAACACTGAAGCTTTCTTT CASSWTGSLNTEAFF
TRBD2 NA TRBJ2-1 16 TRBV20-1 TGCAGTGCTAGTAGCTCCGGGGGGACCCCCCACAATGAGCAGTTCTTC CSASSSGGTPHNEQFF
NA few TRBJ2-7 13 TRBV27 TGTGCCAGCAGTACTGCCGCCACCTACGAGCAGTACTTC CASSTAATYEQYF
TRBD2 few TRBJ2-1 18 TRBV20-1 TGCAGTGCAACCCGGACTAGCGGGGGGGACAGCTCCTACAATGAGCAGTTCTTC CSATRTSGGDSSYNEQFF
NA many TRBJ1-2 14 TRBV14 TGTGCCAGCAGCCAACTGACTGGGGGCTATGGCTACACCTTC CASSQLTGGYGYTF
TRBD2 few TRBJ2-3 17 TRBV15 TGTGCCACCAGCAGAGGGGAGAGCGGGAGACTTACAGATACGCAGTATTTT CATSRGESGRLTDTQYF
NA many TRBJ2-7 13 TRBV5-1 TGCGCCAGCAGCGCCCGGGGACGAGATGAGCAGTACTTC CASSARGRDEQYF
NA few TRBJ2-7 14 TRBV7-2 TGTGCCACCCCTCCTCCCAGGATTTGCTACGAGCAGTACTTC CATPPPRICYEQYF
NA NA TRBJ2-7 14 TRBV20-1 TGCAGTGCTAGTTTTCAGGGGCGCGTCTACGAGCAGTACTTC CSASFQGRVYEQYF